The 12 T cell receptor beta chains presented below share a single source sample, sequenced in a study of radiotherapy plus CTLA-4 blockade in lung cancer. The method was immunoSEQ multiplex PCR; TCRdb's version includes in-frame clones alone and lacks a portion of them. The sample yields 60,000 to 70,000 clones, about four fifths seen once. The sample consisted of peripheral blood, taken from a patient treated with radiotherapy plus ipilimumab. The receptor source for this set is a human donor with non-small cell lung cancer who had a partial response to radiotherapy plus ipilimumab.

The CDR3 coding sequence is TGTGCCAGCAGCTTCGTGGCTAGCGGGATAGGGGCCAACGTCCTGACTTTC. Protein sequence: CASSFVASGIGANVLTF. The rearrangement uses TRBV7-3 and TRBJ2-6, with 9 bases matching TRBD2. This CDR3 has 17 residues. Germline CDR1 is SGHTA and CDR2 is FQGTGA. V lost 3 bases, J lost 4 bases, and 7 bases stayed unmatched.

J is TRBJ2-7 and V is TRBV2; TRBD2 matches at 9 bases. The CDR3 consists of 15 residues. CDR1 is SNHLY, CDR2 FYNNEI, per germline. Trimming cost V 6 bases and J 5 bases; bases outside gene matches: 11. The CDR3 protein is CASSSQTSGIDEQYF. The CDR3 nucleotides are TGTGCCAGCAGCTCCCAGACTAGCGGAATCGACGAGCAGTACTTC.

This rearrangement joins TRBV2 to TRBJ2-1; TRBD2 aligns across 11 bases. J was trimmed by 9 bases and V by 6 bases; bases with no gene match: 10. Germline V gives CDR1 SNHLY, CDR2 FYNNEI. The CDR3 sequence is 15 residues long. CDR3 DNA sequence: TGTGCCAGCAGCGAACTAGCGGGAGATGGGGTTGAGCAGTTCTTC. Translating it yields CASSELAGDGVEQFF.

The chain has TRBV11-2 and TRBJ2-7; 10 nucleotides match TRBD2. The CDR3 loop spans 14 amino acids. CDR1 is SGHAT and CDR2 is FQNNGV in the germline V gene. With 1 base clipped from V and 12 bases from J, the junction kept 9 bases outside the gene matches. In DNA, the CDR3 is TGTGCCAGCAGCTTAGTTGTAGCGGGAGGCCCCACGTACTTC. Its translation: CASSLVVAGGPTYF.

J is TRBJ2-1 and V is TRBV5-4, with 9 bases that match TRBD2. The CDR3 spans 15 residues. Germline trimming cut 0 bases from V and 9 bases from J; bases unmatched to any gene: 7. The germline V gene encodes CDR1 SGHNT and CDR2 YYREEE (reference sequence). CDR3 sequence reads: CASSLGGRAAGEQFF. DNA for the CDR3: TGTGCCAGCAGCTTGGGCGGGAGGGCCGCGGGTGAGCAGTTCTTC. Drawing the rest from reference TRBV5-4 and TRBJ2-1, the complete variable domain is ETGVTQSPTHLIKTRGQQVTLRCSSQSGHNTVSWYQQALGQGPQFIFQYYREEENGRGNFPPRFSGLQFPNYSSELNVNALELDDSALYLCASSLGGRAAGEQFFGPGTRLTVL.

The chain uses TRBV10-3 and TRBJ2-1; 10 bases fit TRBD2. CDR3 length equals 19 residues. The V gene's germline CDR1 is ENHRY and CDR2 SYGVKD. The trim removed 4 bases at V and 0 bases at J, leaving 12 bases unmatched. The CDR3 here is CAISGGSGRALSSYNEQFF. The DNA for the CDR3 is TGTGCCATCAGTGGCGGGAGCGGGAGGGCCCTGAGCTCCTACAATGAGCAGTTCTTC.

The CDR3, as DNA: TGCGCCAGCAGCTCCCGACTAGGCCACGAGCAGTTCTTC. As protein: CASSSRLGHEQFF. The chain links TRBV5-1 to TRBJ2-1, with TRBD2 as a possible D gene (6 bases). Germline lookup yields CDR1 SGHRS and CDR2 YFSETQ. Trimming shortened V by 3 bases and J by 10 bases, and 14 bases separated the two germline ends. This CDR3 has 13 residues. Full variable domain (missing parts from reference TRBV5-1 and TRBJ2-1): KAGVTQTPRYLIKTRGQQVTLSCSPISGHRSVSWYQQTPGQGLQFLFEYFSETQRNKGNFPGRFSGRQFSNSRSEMNVSTLELGDSALYLCASSSRLGHEQFFGPGTRLTVL.

This clone showed up just a few times. This sequence joins TRBV7-2 and TRBJ2-5; D gene uncertain. V gave up 0 bases and J gave up 1 base, with 18 bases separating them. CDR3 length equals 18 residues. Germline V CDR1 and CDR2: SGHTA, FQGNSA. The CDR3 protein is CASSLAPTYSTRQETQYF. The CDR3 DNA reads TGTGCCAGCAGCTTAGCCCCGACCTACAGTACCCGCCAAGAGACCCAGTACTTC.

The chain is built from TRBV7-2 and TRBJ1-2; 7 bases fit TRBD1. CDR3 length: 12 amino acids. V gave up 5 bases and J gave up 11 bases; unmatched junction bases: 8. CDR1 and CDR2 from the germline V gene are SGHTA and FQGNSA. This CDR3 is CASSLDRDLYTF. The DNA for the CDR3 is TGTGCCAGCAGCCTTGACAGGGATTTATACACCTTC.

The chain employs TRBV10-1 and TRBJ2-5; weak D call: TRBD1 (5 bases). Trimming removed 3 bases at V and 1 base at J, with 9 bases between. The germline V gene encodes CDR1 WNHNN and CDR2 SYGVQD (reference sequence). The CDR3 runs to 14 residues. CDR3 nucleotide sequence: TGCGCCAGCAGTGACCAGACAGCCCAAGAGACCCAGTACTTC. This sequence encodes CASSDQTAQETQYF.

CDR3 sequence: CASSDRGAVTSGRKEQFF. The CDR3 DNA is TGTGCCAGTAGTGACCGAGGGGCGGTTACTAGCGGGAGGAAGGAGCAGTTCTTC. This chain links TRBV19 with TRBJ2-1; 12 positions match TRBD2. After removal of 5 bases from V and 10 bases from J, the junction contained 18 bases not matched to a gene. The CDR3 spans 18 residues. Germline V gives CDR1 LNHDA, CDR2 SQIVND (reference sequence).

The chain couples TRBV27 to TRBJ2-7, with D possibly being TRBD1 (6 bases). Germline V gives CDR1 MNHEY, CDR2 SMNVEV (reference sequence). The CDR3 extends over 14 amino acids. Trimming removed 6 bases from V and 2 bases from J, with 14 bases in between. The CDR3 DNA follows: TGTGCCAGCAGATCCCACCGGGACACCTACGAGCAGTACTTC. It codes for CASRSHRDTYEQYF.